This T cell receptor (beta chain) appears in the sequencing data of a study of cytomegalovirus exposure and HLA in healthy donors. Primers included in the PCR were 60 Vbeta and 13 Jbeta primers. How the authors handled the data: A later analysis counted 70 million to 85 million unique TCR beta chains, 10 million to 12 million shared. TCRdb's copy holds only in-frame clones and misses some; the assay was immunoSEQ multiplex PCR. Clonal size and the V and J genes are those of that table, whereas D and trimming came from the DNA. This table holds around 95,000 clones, just under 80% found once. Study observations and caveats: In an earlier analysis, most TCR beta V segments were productive about 87% or about 30% of the time.

As for this clone: Its antigen remains unidentified.

In germline, CDR1 is SEHNR, CDR2 FQNEAQ (reference sequence). J gave up 4 bases and V 5 bases, and 13 bases lay outside the gene matches. The CDR3 runs 17 residues. V usage is TRBV7-9 and J usage is TRBJ2-1, with 8 bases identical to TRBD2. This TCR derives from a woman in her thirties or forties in good health and CMV-seropositive. Material for sequencing was PBMCs. CDR3 amino acids: CASSPPGLGNAYNEQFF. The CDR3 DNA sequence: TGTGCCAGCAGCCCACCGGGACTAGGTAATGCTTACAATGAGCAGTTCTTC.